Presented here are 27 T cell receptor beta chains from one specimen sequenced in a study of identical twins. TCRdb independently ran MiXCR on the 5' RACE reads; one entry per CDR3 protein. The data contain hundreds of thousands of distinct CDR3 sequences, around 5.7% of them seen just once; the ten biggest clones take up 1.5% to 2%. Sequencing used naive T cells sorted from blood. These receptors were collected from a man in his late teens or twenties in good health.

This clonotype has more than one count but fewer than ten. This chain connects TRBV28 to TRBJ1-5; tentative D call: TRBD1 (5 bases). Germline CDR1 reads MDHEN; CDR2 reads SYDVKM. Trimming pared 6 bases from V and 0 bases from J, leaving 18 bases between. The CDR3 extends over 17 amino acids. In DNA form, the CDR3 reads TGTGCCAGCAGCCTAACTACAGGAGACCCTAGCAATCAGCCCCAGCATTTT. Amino acids: CASSLTTGDPSNQPQHF.

This clonotype has just a few counts. The J gene is TRBJ1-3, the V gene TRBV5-6; tentatively, D is TRBD1 (5 bases). V lost 0 bases and J 3 bases, leaving 13 bases between the germline ends. CDR1 and CDR2 (germline): SGHDT, YYEEEE. This CDR3 has 16 residues. This CDR3 is CASSLGGAKFGNTIYF. The CDR3 DNA sequence: TGTGCCAGCAGCTTGGGAGGGGCCAAATTTGGAAACACCATATATTTT.

This clonotype was observed many times. This chain connects TRBV10-3 to TRBJ2-1; 11 bases line up with TRBD1. With V trimmed by 9 bases and J by 7 bases, 8 bases remained unmatched. The CDR3 is made up of 14 amino acids. Germline loops: CDR1 ENHRY, CDR2 SYGVKD. The CDR3 here is CAMRTGGGQNEQFF. The DNA for the CDR3 is TGTGCCATGAGGACAGGGGGCGGTCAGAATGAGCAGTTCTTC.

The sample holds many counts of this clonotype. The chain carries TRBV29-1 and TRBJ2-5; D is undetermined. V gave up 4 bases and J gave up 0 bases, with 12 bases separating them. CDR3 length: 14 residues. Germline values: CDR1 SQVTM, CDR2 ANQGSEA. The DNA for the CDR3 is TGCAGCGTTGGAGGTTGGGCAGACCAAGAGACCCAGTACTTC. This gives the protein CSVGGWADQETQYF.

This clonotype was observed a few times. The J gene is TRBJ2-3, the V gene TRBV29-1; TRBD1 aligns across 12 bases. V lost 2 bases and J lost 4; bases outside the gene matches: 4. The CDR3 is 15 residues long. Per the germline V gene, CDR1 is SQVTM and CDR2 is ANQGSEA. Here the CDR3 DNA reads TGCAGCGTTGAAAAAGGGACAGGGGGCGCAGATACGCAGTATTTT. This translates into CSVEKGTGGADTQYF.

This clonotype came up many times. CDR3 nucleotides: TGTGCCACCAGTGATTCCCGGGCTCCGGCTGGGGGCTACACCTTC. It yields the protein CATSDSRAPAGGYTF. This sequence joins TRBV24-1 and TRBJ1-2; D not certain. Trimming took off 2 bases at V and 8 bases at J, with 17 bases between the two ends. The CDR3 length is 15 residues. Germline lookup yields CDR1 KGHDR and CDR2 SFDVKD.

This clonotype was observed many times. The chain has TRBV5-5 and TRBJ1-3, with D hard to call. The length of the CDR3 is 14 residues. CDR1 and CDR2 from the germline V gene are SGHKS and YYEKEE (reference sequence). V was trimmed by 4 bases and J by 4 bases, leaving 12 bases between them. The CDR3 coding sequence is TGTGCCAGCAGCCCATGGGCGGGCGGAAACACCATATATTTT. Protein sequence: CASSPWAGGNTIYF.

This clonotype came up many times. The chain combines TRBV12-3 or TRBV12-4 with TRBJ1-5; 10 nucleotides match TRBD1. The J segment lost 1 base and the V segment lost 6 bases, leaving 9 bases of the junction unmatched. CDR3 length: 17 amino acids. The CDR3 DNA sequence: TGTGCCAGCAGGCCCGGGACAGGGGAGAAAAGCAATCAGCCCCAGCATTTT. Translation: CASRPGTGEKSNQPQHF.

The V and J genes are TRBV12-3 or TRBV12-4 and TRBJ2-1; 7 nucleotides align to TRBD1. Trimming removed 6 bases from V and 13 bases from J; junction bases left unmatched: 15. This CDR3 is built from 14 residues. The CDR3 coding sequence is TGTGCCAGCAGACAAACCGGGACAGTTCTTTCCCAGTTCTTC. This gives the protein CASRQTGTVLSQFF.

This clonotype occurred many times. This chain connects TRBV4-2 to TRBJ2-1; TRBD2 agrees at 11 bases. Germline CDR1 LGHNA, CDR2 YNFKEQ. Unmatched junction bases numbered 3, after V lost 4 bases and J lost 7 bases. The CDR3 totals 14 residues. The CDR3 nucleotides read TGTGCCAGCAGCCCGACTAGCGGGAAGAATGAGCAGTTCTTC. This gives the protein CASSPTSGKNEQFF.

This clonotype was counted ten times or more. The rearrangement links TRBV20-1 to TRBJ2-3, with TRBD2 matching over 10 bases. Germline V lookup: CDR1 DFQATT, CDR2 SNEGSKA (reference sequence). This CDR3 has 16 residues. Unmatched junction bases numbered 11, after V lost 0 bases and J lost 8 bases. The CDR3 sequence is CSARDRKREGHGTQYF. DNA for the CDR3: TGCAGTGCTAGAGATCGAAAGCGGGAGGGCCATGGTACGCAGTATTTT.

This clonotype was counted many times. The genes are TRBV7-3 and TRBJ2-1, with D possibly matching TRBD1 (5 bases). Looked up from germline, CDR1 is SGHTA and CDR2 is FQGTGA. CDR3 length: 15 amino acids. Deletions cut 3 bases from V and 5 bases from J, with 14 bases between. The CDR3 sequence is CASSFGQGVHNEQFF. CDR3 coding DNA: TGTGCCAGCAGCTTCGGGCAGGGTGTCCACAATGAGCAGTTCTTC.

This clonotype was counted only a few times. V and J are TRBV5-5 and TRBJ2-3, with D possibly being TRBD2 (5 bases). V lost 1 base, J lost 1 base, and 16 bases lay in between. The CDR3 consists of 17 residues. The germline V gene has CDR1 SGHKS and CDR2 YYEKEE (reference sequence). CDR3 amino acids: CASSLSVVVGGTDTQYF. In DNA, the CDR3 is TGTGCCAGCAGCTTGAGTGTGGTGGTGGGAGGCACAGATACGCAGTATTTT. Variable domain in full (rest from reference TRBV5-5 and TRBJ2-3): DAGVTQSPTHLIKTRGQQVTLRCSPISGHKSVSWYQQVLGQGPQFIFQYYEKEERGRGNFPDRFSARQFPNYSSELNVNALLLGDSALYLCASSLSVVVGGTDTQYFGPGTRLTVL.

This clonotype was seen at least ten times. The rearrangement links TRBV7-2 to TRBJ1-3, with D uncertain. V lost 1 base and J 0 bases, leaving 13 bases between the germline ends. The CDR3 loop spans 17 amino acids. From germline, CDR1 is SGHTA and CDR2 FQGNSA. DNA of the CDR3: TGTGCCAGCAGCTTAGGGGTAGCACCGAGCTCTGGAAACACCATATATTTT. Protein sequence: CASSLGVAPSSGNTIYF.

The chain recombines TRBV25-1 with TRBJ2-5; 7 bases fit TRBD1. The germline CDR1 and CDR2 sequences are MGHDK and SYGVNS. After removal of 1 base from V and 4 bases from J, the junction contained 6 bases not matched to a gene. The CDR3 covers 15 residues. The CDR3 region is CASSEFLGGGETQYF. The CDR3, as DNA: TGTGCCAGCAGTGAATTCTTAGGGGGCGGAGAGACCCAGTACTTC.

This clonotype was picked up many times. The gene calls are TRBV30 and TRBJ2-1; the D is unclear. V lost 5 bases and J lost 2, with 10 bases in between. Per germline, CDR1 GTSNPN and CDR2 SVGIG (reference sequence). The CDR3 is 13 amino acids. The CDR3 bases are TGTGCCTGGGCCCCTCAAGCCTACAATGAGCAGTTCTTC. It translates to CAWAPQAYNEQFF. Full variable domain (remainder filled in from reference TRBV30 and TRBJ2-1): SQTIHQWPATLVQPVGSPLSLECTVEGTSNPNLYWYRQAAGRGLQLLFYSVGIGQISSEVPQNLSASRPQDRQFILSSKKLLLSDSGFYLCAWAPQAYNEQFFGPGTRLTVL.

CDR3 DNA sequence: TGCGCCAGCAGCTTGGATACAGGGAAGGACTATGGCTACACCTTC. It is translated as CASSLDTGKDYGYTF. The gene calls are TRBV5-1 and TRBJ1-2; weak D call: TRBD1 (6 bases). V was trimmed by 0 bases and J by 3 bases, leaving 12 bases between them. There are 15 residues in the CDR3. The germline gives CDR1 SGHRS, CDR2 YFSETQ. The entire variable domain, with the rest obtained from reference TRBV5-1 and TRBJ1-2, is as follows: KAGVTQTPRYLIKTRGQQVTLSCSPISGHRSVSWYQQTPGQGLQFLFEYFSETQRNKGNFPGRFSGRQFSNSRSEMNVSTLELGDSALYLCASSLDTGKDYGYTFGSGTRLTVV.

In this sample, this clonotype turned up many times. The CDR3 protein is CASSLGSGTNTDTQYF. CDR3 nucleotide sequence: TGTGCCAGCAGCTTAGGGTCCGGGACTAACACAGATACGCAGTATTTT. V gene TRBV7-2 combines with J gene TRBJ2-3; 7 nucleotides align to TRBD2. The V and J ends lost 1 base and 2 bases, in that order; junction bases with no gene match: 6. The CDR3 runs to 16 residues. Germline values: CDR1 SGHTA, CDR2 FQGNSA.

This clonotype occurred a few times. The chain carries TRBV11-3 and TRBJ2-7; 8 bases map to TRBD1. The CDR3 loop spans 11 amino acids. The V gene's germline CDR1 is SGHNT and CDR2 YENEEA. CDR3 residues: CASSSPGQARV. CDR3 nucleotides: TGTGCCAGCAGCTCACCGGGACAGGCCAGAGTC.

The chain employs TRBV9 and TRBJ2-7; the D is unclear. The V end was cut by 0 bases, the J end by 0 bases, with 10 bases between. The CDR3 is made up of 15 amino acids. CDR1 SGDLS and CDR2 YYNGEE come from the germline V gene. The CDR3 DNA follows: TGTGCCAGCAGCGTAGCTATAACAGACTCCTACGAGCAGTACTTC. It encodes CASSVAITDSYEQYF.

The chain is built from TRBV15 and TRBJ2-1; D is possibly TRBD1 (6 bases). This CDR3 is built from 12 residues. Trimming took 3 bases from V and 10 from J, leaving 10 bases between them. Germline assignment: CDR1 LNHNV and CDR2 YYDKDF (reference sequence). CDR3: CATSSTDREQFF. The CDR3 DNA follows: TGTGCCACCAGCAGTACCGACAGGGAGCAGTTCTTC.

This clonotype was counted at least ten times. The rearrangement links TRBV5-1 to TRBJ2-3, with 8 bases identical to TRBD2. V was clipped by 0 bases and J by 5 bases; unmatched bases: 5. The CDR3 extends over 15 amino acids. Germline loops: CDR1 SGHRS, CDR2 YFSETQ. The CDR3 loop reads CASSLAGLDRDTQYF. The CDR3 region has the DNA TGCGCCAGCAGCTTGGCGGGACTAGATCGAGATACGCAGTATTTT.

This rearrangement joins TRBV24-1 to TRBJ1-1; D is undetermined. V was cut by 5 bases and J by 6 bases, with 9 bases left in between. Germline values: CDR1 KGHDR, CDR2 SFDVKD. CDR3 length equals 12 residues. The DNA of the CDR3 is TGTGCCACCAGTGCCGGGGATGCTGAAGCTTTCTTT. Protein: CATSAGDAEAFF.

The rearrangement links TRBV7-9 to TRBJ2-1; no firm D call. The CDR3 is 15 residues long. Trimming left V 2 bases short and J 7 bases short, with 15 bases between. Germline-derived CDR1 and CDR2 are SEHNR and FQNEAQ (reference sequence). CDR3 loop: CASSLPQFGNNEQFF. In DNA, the CDR3 is TGTGCCAGCAGCTTACCCCAGTTCGGAAATAATGAGCAGTTCTTC.

Many counts were recorded for this clonotype. The chain uses TRBV7-8 and TRBJ1-6; D call uncertain. Trimming pared 5 bases from V and 10 bases from J, leaving 9 bases between. CDR3 length: 12 residues. In germline, CDR1 is SGHVS, CDR2 FQNEAQ. The CDR3 here is CASSQVESPLHF. The DNA of the CDR3 is TGTGCCAGCAGCCAGGTGGAATCACCCCTCCACTTT.

The V gene is TRBV7-3, the J gene TRBJ1-6; 7 bases align to TRBD1. The trim removed 3 bases at V and 7 bases at J, leaving 3 bases unmatched. CDR1 is SGHTA, CDR2 FQGTGA, per germline. This CDR3 has 14 amino acids. The CDR3 nucleotides are TGTGCCAGCAGCTTCGGGACAGCCAATTCACCCCTCCACTTT. It specifies CASSFGTANSPLHF.

In this sample, this clonotype turned up a few times. This chain links TRBV12-3 or TRBV12-4 with TRBJ2-1; 11 positions match TRBD2. The V and J ends lost 7 bases and 4 bases, in that order; junction bases with no gene match: 9. The CDR3 extends over 16 amino acids. The CDR3 region has the DNA TGTGCCAGCAACCCACCGGGACTAGCGGCGTACAATGAGCAGTTCTTC. Translation gives CASNPPGLAAYNEQFF.